A single sample is the source of the 9 T cell receptor beta chains below, sequenced in a study of cytotoxic CD8 clonotypes in ibrutinib-treated CLL listed by TCRdb under 2021. What the time point label conveys for this sample: approximately eleven months on ibrutinib. Libraries were built with the immunoSEQ multiplex PCR assay. Imported from immuneACCESS, the table was reduced by TCRdb to in-frame sequences with V and J called. These copies leave out some clones; in studies compared against another copy, an unresolved V gene accounts for under half, and the cause of the remainder is not known. For this sample the table gives about 140,000 clones, of which 70% to 85% were detected only once. The top ten clones comprise under 35% of the sample. Sequencing used PBMCs, obtained after 12 months of ibrutinib treatment. These receptors all come from a human donor with chronic lymphocytic leukemia.

J is TRBJ2-3 and V is TRBV6-5, with 10 bases aligning to TRBD2. The CDR3 contains 15 residues. Germline trimming cut 4 bases from V and 2 bases from J; bases unmatched to any gene: 3. Per the germline V gene, CDR1 is MNHEY and CDR2 is SVGAGI. The CDR3 sequence is CASSWLAGDTDTQYF. The CDR3 nucleotides are TGTGCCAGCAGTTGGCTAGCGGGAGACACAGATACGCAGTATTTT.

The rearrangement links TRBV18 to TRBJ2-5; D gene ambiguous. The CDR3 consists of 11 residues. V was cut by 2 bases and J by 4 bases, with 2 bases left in between. Germline V lookup: CDR1 KGHSH, CDR2 LQKENI. The DNA of the CDR3 is TGTGCCAGCTCACCATTAGAGACCCAGTACTTC. Translation gives CASSPLETQYF.

The chain joins TRBV6-1 to TRBJ1-5; 7 bases match TRBD1. The germline gives CDR1 MNHNS, CDR2 SASEGT. V lost 7 bases and J lost 4; bases outside the gene matches: 10. The CDR3 is 15 amino acids. CDR3 region: CASTREAGGNQPQHF. The CDR3 nucleotides are TGTGCCAGCACTAGAGAGGCAGGGGGTAATCAGCCCCAGCATTTT.

V and J are TRBV6-6 and TRBJ2-3; possible D gene TRBD2, 6 bases. Trimming cost V 6 bases and J 2 bases, with 18 bases left between them. The CDR3 is 16 residues long. The V gene's germline CDR1 is MNHNY and CDR2 SVGAGI (reference sequence). CDR3 in amino acids: CASSSESRGITDTQYF. The CDR3 DNA follows: TGTGCCAGCAGCAGCGAATCGCGGGGTATCACAGATACGCAGTATTTT.

This clone showed up just a few times. In nucleotides, the CDR3 is TGTGCCAGCAGTTACTCGGACGGGGGCTCCGGGGAGCTGTTTTTT. This translates into CASSYSDGGSGELFF. The rearrangement uses TRBV6-5 and TRBJ2-2, with D perhaps matching TRBD1 or TRBD2 (6 bases each). Germline values: CDR1 MNHEY, CDR2 SVGAGI. The length of the CDR3 is 15 residues. Trimming pared 0 bases from V and 6 bases from J, leaving 11 bases between.

This rearrangement joins TRBV12-5 to TRBJ2-2; 9 bases are a match to TRBD2. Per germline, CDR1 LGHNT and CDR2 FRNRAP. The CDR3 extends over 20 amino acids. V lost 0 bases, J lost 7 bases, and 18 bases stayed unmatched. For the CDR3, the DNA is TGTGCTAGTGGTTTGGTACAGGAGGAATGGCGGGGGGGCCGCGTCGGGGAGCTGTTTTTT. The encoded protein is CASGLVQEEWRGGRVGELFF.

The genes are TRBV5-4 and TRBJ2-1, with D unresolved. The CDR3 covers 13 residues. V lost 0 bases to trimming and J lost 7 bases, with 8 bases between them. From germline, CDR1 is SGHNT and CDR2 YYREEE (reference sequence). Written as DNA, the CDR3 is TGTGCCAGCAGCTTGGCCGTAGGGAATGAGCAGTTCTTC. Translated: CASSLAVGNEQFF.

The chain couples TRBV11-2 to TRBJ1-1; 10 nucleotides align to TRBD1. V lost 5 bases, J lost 5 bases, and 8 bases stayed unmatched. Germline V gene lookup returns CDR1 SGHAT and CDR2 FQNNGV. There are 15 residues in the CDR3. In DNA form, the CDR3 reads TGTGCCAGCAGCCCTCGACAGGGGGCTTCGACTGAAGCTTTCTTT. Amino acid sequence: CASSPRQGASTEAFF.

V usage is TRBV7-2 and J usage is TRBJ2-5, with D possibly being TRBD1 (6 bases). V was clipped by 3 bases and J by 3 bases, with 11 bases between them. The CDR3 is 14 residues long. In germline, CDR1 is SGHTA, CDR2 FQGNSA. This CDR3 is CASSLDSWEETQYF. CDR3 bases: TGTGCCAGCAGCTTGGACAGCTGGGAAGAGACCCAGTACTTC.